This is a list of T cell receptor beta chains from one sample in a study of blood T cell repertoires in COVID-19. Method: immunoSEQ multiplex PCR; TCRdb's copy keeps in-frame clones and lacks some. The sample lists about 160,000 clones; less than 85% were seen once. The sample was peripheral blood. The receptors shown here come from a human donor with acute or convalescent COVID-19. The donor label of this sample is uncertain. Each CDR3 is given with its conserved first and last residue. Fields, in order: J gene, V gene, CDR3 protein.

J gene: TRBJ1-6; V gene: TRBV30; CDR3 protein: CAHRADRGSSPLHF
J gene: TRBJ2-2; V gene: TRBV5-4; CDR3 protein: CASQGGRDTGELFF
J gene: TRBJ1-1; V gene: TRBV24-1; CDR3 protein: CATSDRGQNTEAFF
J gene: TRBJ2-7; V gene: TRBV5-1; CDR3 protein: CASSLNIGYEQYF
J gene: TRBJ1-1; V gene: TRBV5-1; CDR3 protein: CASSSLDRENTEAFF
J gene: TRBJ1-1; V gene: TRBV6-5; CDR3 protein: CASSRGRAARLEAFF
J gene: TRBJ2-3; V gene: TRBV7-8; CDR3 protein: CASSLRGGGRTDTQYF
J gene: TRBJ1-1; V gene: TRBV6-5; CDR3 protein: CASSLNSNLNTEAFF
J gene: TRBJ2-2; V gene: TRBV30; CDR3 protein: CAWSSLNTGELFF
J gene: TRBJ1-1; V gene: TRBV5-1; CDR3 protein: CASSLGTDTEAFF
J gene: TRBJ2-2; V gene: TRBV27; CDR3 protein: CASSPGQGLANTGELFF
J gene: TRBJ1-4; V gene: TRBV2; CDR3 protein: CASSYGPGTGGSNEKLFF
J gene: TRBJ1-5; V gene: TRBV29-1; CDR3 protein: CSVASAGGPNQPQHF
J gene: TRBJ2-2; V gene: TRBV10-1; CDR3 protein: CASSGSSGELFF
J gene: TRBJ1-4; V gene: TRBV30; CDR3 protein: CAWSPGGTARTTNEKLFF
J gene: TRBJ1-1; V gene: TRBV11-3; CDR3 protein: CASSLVSGTGSPTNTEAFF
J gene: TRBJ1-5; V gene: TRBV29-1; CDR3 protein: CSVKQGRDQPQHF